This TCR beta chain stems from a study of control samples from healthy donors and cancer patients. CDR1 LGHDT and CDR2 YNNKEL come from the germline V gene (reference sequence). Losses at the gene ends were 3 bases for V and 8 bases for J; bases not matched to a gene: 6. CDR3 length: 14 residues. Profiling relied on immunoSEQ multiplex PCR, and the TCRdb table lists in-frame clones only, not all of them. This table has 390,000 or so clones, over 75% appearing once. Sequenced: PBMCs. The chain carries TRBV3-1 (or the pseudogene TRBV3-2) and TRBJ2-1, with 8 bases identical to TRBD2. The receptor comes from a man in his forties with head and neck cancer. DNA of the CDR3: TGTGCCAGCAGCCAGGTTACGACTAGCGATGAGCAGTTCTTC. The encoded protein is CASSQVTTSDEQFF.